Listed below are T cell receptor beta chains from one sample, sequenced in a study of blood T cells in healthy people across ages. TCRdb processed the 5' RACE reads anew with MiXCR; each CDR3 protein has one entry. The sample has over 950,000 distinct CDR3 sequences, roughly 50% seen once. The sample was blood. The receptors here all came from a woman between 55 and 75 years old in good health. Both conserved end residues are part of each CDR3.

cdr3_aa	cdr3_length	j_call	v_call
CSVPRTGVPEQYF	13	TRBJ2-7	TRBV29-1
CASSLALVGTDTQYF	15	TRBJ2-3	TRBV7-2
CASSSRTDSNQPQHF	15	TRBJ1-5	TRBV12-3/TRBV12-4
CAISDAWGETQYF	13	TRBJ2-5	TRBV10-3
CASSSASFGVGYTF	14	TRBJ1-2	TRBV4-1
CASTTLAFYNEQFF	14	TRBJ2-1	TRBV6-6
CASSYFRGTDTQYF	14	TRBJ2-3	TRBV7-2
CATRGTDTQYF	11	TRBJ2-3	TRBV28
CASSWYRGASTDAQYF	16	TRBJ2-3	TRBV12-3/TRBV12-4
CASRSIGTQYF	11	TRBJ2-5	TRBV2
CASSEHFRGNEKLFF	15	TRBJ1-4	TRBV6-1
CASSQVLFRNEQFF	14	TRBJ2-1	TRBV4-1
CASSEAGVAVGGGELFF	17	TRBJ2-2	TRBV9
CASSQQFFTDTQYF	14	TRBJ2-3	TRBV6-2/TRBV6-3
CASSTTETQYF	11	TRBJ2-5	TRBV12-3/TRBV12-4
CASSQGTSVTQETQYF	16	NA	TRBV4-1
CASNYGTGEDEQFF	14	TRBJ2-1	TRBV6-1
CASSLGKAYEQYF	13	TRBJ2-7	TRBV5-1
CSAPPRLGYEQYF	13	TRBJ2-7	TRBV20-1
CASSVGSAYEQYF	13	TRBJ2-7	TRBV7-9
CSLRGGSGAYEQYF	14	TRBJ2-7	TRBV20-1
CASKTQGPGETQYF	14	TRBJ2-5	TRBV4-1
CSVEYRQETQYF	12	TRBJ2-5	TRBV29-1
CASTNAQEYNEQFF	14	TRBJ2-1	TRBV6-2/TRBV6-3
CASSLLGVAGGWIDTQYF	18	TRBJ2-3	TRBV27
CASSLEAVVNVLTF	14	TRBJ2-6	TRBV5-1
CASSLGGASNYGYTF	15	TRBJ1-2	TRBV7-6
CASSGNSGQGLYNEQFF	17	TRBJ2-1	TRBV5-1